A single T cell receptor beta chain is shown here with its context. Its antigen is as yet unknown. This sample was included in a study of graft-versus-host responses after intestinal transplantation. Sequenced by immunoSEQ multiplex PCR; TCRdb stores in-frame clones only, minus some. This table has 84,000 or so clones, just under 95% appearing once. Germline V gene sequence: CDR1 GTSNPN, CDR2 SVGIG (reference sequence). The CDR3 is 16 amino acids. V was trimmed by 0 bases and J by 4 bases, leaving 16 bases between them. This receptor was taken from a human donor who received an intestinal transplant. Sample: unstimulated CD4+ T cells sorted from spleen or lymph node cells, taken before intestinal transplant. The chain is built from TRBV30 and TRBJ1-5, with D perhaps TRBD1 (5 bases). CDR3 DNA: TGTGCCTGGAGTGTAGGGATGGGTGGGGGAAATCAGCCCCAGCATTTT. Translating gives CAWSVGMGGGNQPQHF.